The 26 T cell receptor beta chains in this list originate from one sample, sequenced in a study of early T cells in non-severe SARS-CoV-2 infection. TCRdb reanalysed the 5' RACE reads using MiXCR and keeps one entry per CDR3 protein. The sample includes more than 40,000 distinct CDR3 sequences, 5% to 6% seen only once; the top ten take under 7%. The sample was whole blood, taken at baseline. The receptors were sampled from an adult who was a healthcare worker with PCR-confirmed SARS-CoV-2 infection or an uninfected control (not recorded which).

This clonotype was counted many times. The chain joins TRBV7-9 to TRBJ2-1; D remains unclear. Germline CDR1 reads SEHNR; CDR2 reads FQNEAQ (reference sequence). The ends were cut back, 4 bases at V and 2 bases at J, with 15 bases in the middle. The CDR3 spans 16 residues. In DNA, the CDR3 is TGTGCCAGCAGCTCCCGCGACGGTTCAGCCTACAATGAGCAGTTCTTC. It yields the protein CASSSRDGSAYNEQFF.

The chain employs TRBV6-1 and TRBJ2-1, with TRBD2 matching over 7 bases. Germline CDR1 is MNHNS and CDR2 is SASEGT. The junction had 9 bases not matched to a gene; V was cut back by 1 base and J by 9 bases. The CDR3 is made up of 15 amino acids. As DNA, the CDR3 is TGTGCCAGCAGTGAAGACGGGGGGAAGGGCCCTGAGCAGTTCTTC. The encoded protein is CASSEDGGKGPEQFF.

In this sample, this clonotype turned up a few times. The chain is built from TRBV18 and TRBJ2-7, with TRBD2 identical over 10 bases. Germline CDR1 reads KGHSH; CDR2 reads LQKENI. V shed 3 bases and J 7 bases; nucleotides not matched to a gene: 3. CDR3 length: 13 amino acids. The DNA for the CDR3 is TGTGCCAGCTCACCTCTAGCGGGAGATGAGCAGTACTTC. Translated: CASSPLAGDEQYF.

This clonotype was recorded at least ten times. The chain uses TRBV19 and TRBJ1-5; possible D gene TRBD1, 5 bases. This CDR3 comprises 13 residues. Trimming stripped 4 bases from V and 4 bases from J, with 8 bases between. Germline lookup yields CDR1 LNHDA and CDR2 SQIVND (reference sequence). This CDR3 is CASSRGINQPQHF. For the CDR3, the DNA is TGTGCCAGTAGTAGGGGCATAAATCAGCCCCAGCATTTT.

The sample holds many counts of this clonotype. V gene TRBV6-5 combines with J gene TRBJ1-4; 10 bases are a match to TRBD1. Germline values: CDR1 MNHEY, CDR2 SVGAGI. After removal of 4 bases from V and 4 bases from J, the junction contained 6 bases not matched to a gene. This CDR3 contains 16 residues. The CDR3 loop reads CASSSGTGVHNEKLFF. CDR3 in DNA: TGTGCCAGCAGTTCCGGGACAGGGGTGCATAATGAAAAACTGTTTTTT.

The table lists this clonotype with many counts. V is TRBV30 and J is TRBJ2-1, with 7 bases fitting TRBD2. The V gene end was trimmed by 8 bases and the J gene end by 2 bases; junction bases not matched to a gene: 6. Germline V CDR1 and CDR2: GTSNPN, SVGIG (reference sequence). The CDR3 is made up of 13 amino acids. CDR3 in DNA: TGTGCCCTCGTTCGGGGGGCCTACAATGAGCAGTTCTTC. Amino acid sequence: CALVRGAYNEQFF.

At least ten counts were recorded for this clonotype. The chain uses TRBV6-6 and TRBJ2-1, with 8 bases lining up with TRBD2. The ends lost 8 bases at V and 2 bases at J; junction bases unmatched: 5. The CDR3 totals 14 residues. Germline loops: CDR1 MNHNY, CDR2 SVGAGI (reference sequence). Here the CDR3 reads CASQIAGTYNEQFF. In DNA form, the CDR3 reads TGTGCCAGCCAGATAGCGGGGACCTACAATGAGCAGTTCTTC.

This clonotype was counted ten times or more. V usage is TRBV14 and J usage is TRBJ1-1; D gene unclear. CDR1 SGHDN and CDR2 FVKESK come from the germline V gene. The ends were cut back, 0 bases at V and 5 bases at J, with 10 bases in the middle. The CDR3 covers 14 residues. CDR3 sequence reads: CASSQDAGWTEAFF. The CDR3, as DNA: TGTGCCAGCAGCCAAGATGCAGGATGGACTGAAGCTTTCTTT.

This clonotype occurred many times. J is TRBJ2-2 and V is TRBV29-1; 7 nucleotides match TRBD2. The CDR3 covers 15 residues. The V gene's germline CDR1 is SQVTM and CDR2 ANQGSEA. V dropped 3 bases and J dropped 2; count of bases not matched to a gene: 6. CDR3 protein: CSVEVRGSNTGELFF. The DNA of the CDR3 is TGCAGCGTTGAGGTCCGCGGGAGTAACACCGGGGAGCTGTTTTTT.

The rearrangement uses TRBV7-3 and TRBJ1-6; 8 bases agree with TRBD1. Per the germline V gene, CDR1 is SGHTA and CDR2 is FQGTGA. Germline trimming cut 0 bases from V and 10 bases from J; bases unmatched to any gene: 5. The CDR3 is made up of 15 amino acids. The CDR3, as DNA: TGTGCCAGCAGCTTAACGGACAGGGCGGAGTCACCCCTCCACTTT. Its translation: CASSLTDRAESPLHF.

This clonotype was picked up many times. The chain couples TRBV2 to TRBJ2-2; 7 bases agree with TRBD1. J lost 6 bases, V lost 8 bases, and 6 bases had no gene match. This CDR3 comprises 13 residues. CDR1 is SNHLY and CDR2 is FYNNEI in the germline V gene. This CDR3 reads CASADRKSGELFF. Written as DNA, the CDR3 is TGTGCCAGCGCGGACAGGAAGTCCGGGGAGCTGTTTTTT.

This clonotype has a handful of counts. The chain employs TRBV6-6 and TRBJ2-5, with 8 bases matching TRBD2. The CDR3 loop spans 14 amino acids. Germline CDR1 MNHNY, CDR2 SVGAGI (reference sequence). V was pared by 7 bases and J by 0 bases, with 4 bases of the junction left unmatched. This CDR3 reads CASTVAGNQETQYF. The DNA for the CDR3 is TGTGCCAGCACCGTAGCGGGGAACCAAGAGACCCAGTACTTC.

The sample holds a few counts of this clonotype. The CDR3 protein is CASSTRTDTQYF. Here the CDR3 DNA reads TGTGCCAGCAGTACGCGAACAGATACGCAGTATTTT. This sequence joins TRBV12-3 or TRBV12-4 and TRBJ2-3; unclear D gene. Trimming removed 5 bases from V and 3 bases from J, with 6 bases in between. The CDR3 sequence is 12 residues long.

In its sample, this clonotype was seen many times. The chain joins TRBV29-1 to TRBJ2-5, with TRBD1 matching over 9 bases. With V trimmed by 6 bases and J by 3 bases, 14 bases remained unmatched. CDR3 length equals 16 residues. The germline V gene has CDR1 SQVTM and CDR2 ANQGSEA. The CDR3: CSVTISGTGYKETQYF. The CDR3 DNA reads TGCAGCGTAACTATTTCCGGGACAGGGTATAAAGAGACCCAGTACTTC.

This clonotype came up many times. The chain combines TRBV10-3 with TRBJ1-2, with no clear D. CDR1 and CDR2 from the germline V gene are ENHRY and SYGVKD. V was pared by 6 bases and J by 6 bases, with 8 bases between. The CDR3 is 11 residues long. CDR3 bases: TGTGCCATCAGCGCCTTACATGGCTACACCTTC. Protein sequence: CAISALHGYTF.

This clonotype was counted ten times or more. This chain links TRBV28 with TRBJ1-4; 7 nucleotides line up with TRBD1. V shed 6 bases, J shed 5 bases, and the junction held 6 bases outside the gene matches. The CDR3 has 14 residues. The germline V gene has CDR1 MDHEN and CDR2 SYDVKM. The CDR3 bases are TGTGCCAGCAGAGGGACAGCCTTAAATGAAAAACTGTTTTTT. Protein product: CASRGTALNEKLFF. Drawing the rest from reference TRBV28 and TRBJ1-4, the complete variable domain is DVKVTQSSRYLVKRTGEKVFLECVQDMDHENMFWYRQDPGLGLRLIYFSYDVKMKEKGDIPEGYSVSREKKERFSLILESASTNQTSMYLCASRGTALNEKLFFGSGTQLSVL.

Only a few counts were recorded for this clonotype. This CDR3 is CASSYQGLAGPNSQYF. CDR3 in DNA: TGTGCCAGCAGTTACCAGGGACTAGCGGGACCCAACTCGCAGTACTTC. The rearrangement links TRBV6-5 to TRBJ2-7; 13 positions agree with TRBD2. Germline CDR1 MNHEY, CDR2 SVGAGI. This CDR3 is built from 16 residues. J was trimmed by 9 bases and V by 2 bases; bases with no gene match: 10.

This clonotype was seen ten or more times. The rearrangement joins TRBV28 to TRBJ2-4; TRBD1 aligns across 10 bases. Germline V gene sequence: CDR1 MDHEN, CDR2 SYDVKM. CDR3 length equals 19 residues. V shed 5 bases, J shed 0 bases, and the junction held 13 bases outside the gene matches. CDR3 sequence (DNA): TGTGCCAGCAGTAAGACAGGGGGCTCTGGATTTTTAGCCAAAAACATTCAGTACTTC. This translates into CASSKTGGSGFLAKNIQYF.

This clonotype was counted ten times or more. The CDR3 nucleotides are TGTGCCAGCAGTTTGCGGACAGATGGCTACACCTTC. This translates into CASSLRTDGYTF. The rearrangement uses TRBV28 and TRBJ1-2; D is possibly TRBD1 (6 bases). Germline lookup yields CDR1 MDHEN and CDR2 SYDVKM. Trimming removed 3 bases from V and 6 bases from J, with 8 bases in between. The CDR3 sequence is 12 residues long.

The chain links TRBV4-1 to TRBJ2-5, with 7 bases identical to TRBD1. V was clipped by 4 bases and J by 1 base; unmatched bases: 3. There are 14 residues in the CDR3. The germline CDR1 and CDR2 sequences are MGHRA and YSYEKL. CDR3 region: CASSRDRTQETQYF. In DNA form, the CDR3 reads TGCGCCAGCAGCCGGGACAGAACCCAAGAGACCCAGTACTTC.

There are many counts of this clonotype. The chain combines TRBV29-1 with TRBJ2-3, with D tentatively TRBD2 (6 bases). The CDR3 covers 12 residues. Germline CDR1 SQVTM, CDR2 ANQGSEA. V lost 4 bases and J lost 4, with 9 bases in between. This CDR3 is CSVGREPDTQYF. Here the CDR3 DNA reads TGCAGCGTTGGGCGGGAACCAGATACGCAGTATTTT.

Of note for this clonotype: A much larger clonotype is one base distant, so this may be a read error. The V and J genes are TRBV6-2 or TRBV6-3 and TRBJ1-2; possibly TRBD1 for D (5 bases). Trimming took off 6 bases at V and 4 bases at J, with 9 bases between the two ends. Germline V CDR1 and CDR2: MNHEY, SVGEGT. CDR3 length: 12 amino acids. CDR3 in DNA: TGTGCCAGCAGCTGGGACCCCTATGGCTACACCTTC. Protein: CASSWDPYGYTF.

This clonotype was seen a handful of times. The chain links TRBV27 to TRBJ2-7; 7 nucleotides match TRBD1. CDR1 is MNHEY, CDR2 SMNVEV, per germline (reference sequence). The CDR3 consists of 18 residues. With 6 bases clipped from V and 2 bases from J, the junction kept 19 bases outside the gene matches. The CDR3 region is CASSPRAPVRDRTYEQYF. The CDR3 nucleotides are TGTGCCAGCAGCCCAAGGGCCCCCGTGAGGGACAGAACCTACGAGCAGTACTTC.

This clonotype showed up many times. DNA for the CDR3: TGCGCCAGCAGCCAGTTCTCCGGCGGGAGCTCCTACAATGAGCAGTTCTTC. This translates into CASSQFSGGSSYNEQFF. J is TRBJ2-1 and V is TRBV4-1; 7 bases fit TRBD2. The CDR3 extends over 17 amino acids. CDR1 is MGHRA and CDR2 is YSYEKL in the germline V gene. The trim removed 3 bases at V and 0 bases at J, leaving 8 bases unmatched.

This clonotype has at least ten counts. The rearrangement links TRBV6-1 to TRBJ1-1; 9 bases agree with TRBD1. Trimming cost V 4 bases and J 3 bases; bases outside gene matches: 6. This CDR3 has 15 amino acids. Germline V gene data show CDR1 as MNHNS and CDR2 as SASEGT. In DNA form, the CDR3 reads TGTGCCAGCAGTGCCTGGGACAGGGTCGACACTGAAGCTTTCTTT. As protein: CASSAWDRVDTEAFF.

This clonotype has just a few counts. A much larger clone lies a single base off, so this may be a read error. The chain has TRBV7-6 and TRBJ1-2; TRBD1 aligns across 10 bases. Germline V gene sequence: CDR1 SGHVS, CDR2 FNYEAQ. CDR3 length: 13 residues. The CDR3 coding sequence is TGTGTCAGCAGCGCCCGGGACAGGGGTGGCTACACCTTC. Translating it yields CVSSARDRGGYTF.